A single sample gave rise to the 27 T cell receptor beta chains below, sequenced in a study of blood T cell repertoires in COVID-19. The table came from immunoSEQ multiplex PCR; TCRdb's copy has only in-frame clones and leaves some out. This sample has some 360,000 clones, with roughly nine tenths found just once. Sequenced input: peripheral blood. The receptors were sampled from a woman aged 55 to 70 with COVID-19, enrolled during active disease.

This sequence joins TRBV20-1 and TRBJ1-2; D is undetermined. V lost 3 bases, J lost 13 bases, and 15 bases lay in between. The CDR3 length is 11 residues. CDR1 is DFQATT and CDR2 is SNEGSKA in the germline V gene (reference sequence). This CDR3 is CSARWSGSSTF. In nucleotides, the CDR3 is TGCAGTGCTAGGTGGAGCGGTAGCTCCACCTTC.

This chain uses TRBV7-6 with TRBJ2-2, with D perhaps matching TRBD2 (7 bases). The germline CDR1 and CDR2 sequences are SGHVS and FNYEAQ. The CDR3 consists of 18 residues. Trimming left V 5 bases short and J 3 bases short, with 22 bases between. The CDR3 loop is CASSPRGGGAIDTGELFF. CDR3 nucleotide sequence: TGTGCCAGCAGCCCACGGGGCGGGGGCGCGATTGACACCGGGGAGCTGTTTTTT. Filled out from reference TRBV7-6 and TRBJ2-2, the complete variable domain reads GAGVSQSPRYKVTKRGQDVALRCDPISGHVSLYWYRQALGQGPEFLTYFNYEAQQDKSGLPNDRFSAERPEGSISTLTIQRTEQRDSAMYRCASSPRGGGAIDTGELFFGEGSRLTVL.

The rearrangement uses TRBV5-1 and TRBJ2-2, with TRBD1 identical over 8 bases. V lost 7 bases and J lost 3; bases outside the gene matches: 11. This CDR3 has 16 amino acids. Germline V lookup: CDR1 SGHRS, CDR2 YFSETQ. For the CDR3, the DNA is TGCGCCAGCGCACAGGGCACAGGGGGTTACACCGGGGAGCTGTTTTTT. Its translation is CASAQGTGGYTGELFF.

This clone occurred once. The chain is built from TRBV11-2 and TRBJ2-5; the match to TRBD1 covers 7 bases. Unmatched junction bases numbered 7, after V lost 5 bases and J lost 7 bases. Germline-derived CDR1 and CDR2 are SGHAT and FQNNGV. This CDR3 spans 13 amino acids. DNA of the CDR3: TGTGCCAGCAGCCCACAGGGGAGAGGGACCCAGTACTTC. Translating it yields CASSPQGRGTQYF. The full variable domain, in which reference TRBV11-2 and TRBJ2-5 provide the parts outside the CDR3, is EAGVAQSPRYKIIEKRQSVAFWCNPISGHATLYWYQQILGQGPKLLIQFQNNGVVDDSQLPKDRFSAERLKGVDSTLKIQPAKLEDSAVYLCASSPQGRGTQYFGPGTRLLVL.

The chain carries TRBV7-8 and TRBJ1-5; D unresolved. The CDR3 covers 14 residues. Trimming removed 3 bases from V and 0 bases from J, with 6 bases in between. Germline V gives CDR1 SGHVS, CDR2 FQNEAQ. This CDR3 reads CASSFASSNQPQHF. The CDR3 region has the DNA TGTGCCAGCAGCTTCGCCAGTAGCAATCAGCCCCAGCATTTT. The complete variable domain, with remaining parts taken from reference TRBV7-8 and TRBJ1-5, reads GAGVSQSPRYKVAKRGQDVALRCDPISGHVSLFWYQQALGQGPEFLTYFQNEAQLDKSGLPSDRFFAERPEGSVSTLKIQRTQQEDSAVYLCASSFASSNQPQHFGDGTRLSIL.

This clone was recorded once. The chain links TRBV4-1 to TRBJ1-6; no firm D call. Germline CDR1 reads MGHRA; CDR2 reads YSYEKL. Trimming took off 2 bases at V and 14 bases at J, with 13 bases between the two ends. The CDR3 contains 13 residues. CDR3 coding DNA: TGCGCCAGCAGCCAACTTCCTATTCGATCCCTCCACTTT. The encoded protein is CASSQLPIRSLHF.

This rearrangement joins TRBV6-1 to TRBJ1-2; D unresolved. V was pared by 2 bases and J by 13 bases, with 8 bases between. CDR1 MNHNS and CDR2 SASEGT come from the germline V gene. The CDR3 has 10 residues. The CDR3 bases are TGTGCCAGCAGTGAACAGGTCAGCACCTTC. This translates into CASSEQVSTF.

The chain joins TRBV18 to TRBJ2-5, with TRBD1 matching 11 bases. V was clipped by 5 bases and J by 5 bases; unmatched bases: 7. Germline V gene sequence: CDR1 KGHSH, CDR2 LQKENI. This CDR3 has 15 amino acids. As DNA, the CDR3 is TGTGCCAGCTCATCGGACAGGGGGCGCGTGGAGACCCAGTACTTC. Protein sequence: CASSSDRGRVETQYF.

The J gene is TRBJ1-1, the V gene TRBV30; D is possibly TRBD1 (5 bases). Germline CDR1 and CDR2: GTSNPN and SVGIG (reference sequence). The CDR3 length is 11 residues. V lost 5 bases and J lost 6, with 10 bases in between. The CDR3 coding sequence is TGTGCCTGGGCTTCAGGGCCTGAAGCTTTCTTT. Amino acid sequence: CAWASGPEAFF.

This clone has just a few counts. This sequence joins TRBV19 and TRBJ1-6; D unresolved. The CDR3 consists of 15 residues. Trimming cost V 3 bases and J 7 bases, with 13 bases left between them. Germline V lookup: CDR1 LNHDA, CDR2 SQIVND (reference sequence). CDR3 residues: CASSIEVARNSPLHF. Written as DNA, the CDR3 is TGTGCCAGTAGTATCGAGGTAGCGCGGAATTCACCCCTCCACTTT. Looking up the rest from reference TRBV19 and TRBJ1-6 gives the full variable domain: DGGITQSPKYLFRKEGQNVTLSCEQNLNHDAMYWYRQDPGQGLRLIYYSQIVNDFQKGDIAEGYSVSREKKESFPLTVTSAQKNPTAFYLCASSIEVARNSPLHFGNGTRLTVT.

The chain recombines TRBV6-5 with TRBJ2-7, with D tentatively TRBD2 (5 bases). This CDR3 region has 14 residues. Germline V gene data show CDR1 as MNHEY and CDR2 as SVGAGI. Trimming left V 5 bases short and J 2 bases short, with 13 bases between. The CDR3 coding sequence is TGTGCCAGCAGTATAACTCGGGGAACCTACGAGCAGTACTTC. It is translated as CASSITRGTYEQYF.

This clone was seen once. The chain combines TRBV14 with TRBJ2-7; D is unresolved. The germline CDR1 and CDR2 sequences are SGHDN and FVKESK. The CDR3 length is 14 residues. The V gene lost 0 bases and the J gene lost 6 bases, with 12 bases spanning the gap. The CDR3 coding sequence is TGTGCCAGCAGCCAAGATTTCGGCCGGAGCGAGCAGTACTTC. This codes for CASSQDFGRSEQYF.

V and J are TRBV2 and TRBJ2-5; tentatively, D is TRBD1 (6 bases). CDR1 and CDR2 (germline): SNHLY, FYNNEI. The CDR3 totals 15 residues. Trimming removed 7 bases at V and 0 bases at J, with 15 bases between. CDR3 region: CASKLTRGYQETQYF. DNA of the CDR3: TGTGCCAGCAAGCTCACTAGGGGGTACCAAGAGACCCAGTACTTC.

The rearrangement links TRBV6-1 to TRBJ2-7; D is perhaps TRBD2 (6 bases). This CDR3 spans 12 amino acids. The germline V gene encodes CDR1 MNHNS and CDR2 SASEGT. Trimming left V 1 base short and J 9 bases short, with 10 bases between. CDR3 coding DNA: TGTGCCAGCAGTGAAGGAATGCGGGGGCAGTACTTC. Amino acid sequence: CASSEGMRGQYF.

The chain combines TRBV9 with TRBJ1-4; maybe TRBD1 (5 bases). The CDR3 contains 15 residues. The germline CDR1 and CDR2 sequences are SGDLS and YYNGEE. The V end was cut by 4 bases, the J end by 4 bases, with 14 bases between. The CDR3 DNA is TGTGCCAGCAGCCAAGGGTGGGGGGATAATGAAAAACTGTTTTTT. It codes for CASSQGWGDNEKLFF.

This clone was recorded only once. The chain recombines TRBV19 with TRBJ2-2; 8 positions match TRBD2. Germline V CDR1 and CDR2: LNHDA, SQIVND (reference sequence). The V and J ends lost 3 bases and 4 bases, in that order; junction bases with no gene match: 10. CDR3 length equals 17 residues. The CDR3 loop is CASSIPTSGGSTGELFF. The CDR3 bases are TGTGCCAGTAGTATTCCCACCAGCGGGGGATCCACCGGGGAGCTGTTTTTT.

Remarks on this clone: A read error may account for a junction end that differs from germline. The identical CDR3 is also encoded by other nucleotide sequences in the sample. The rearrangement links TRBV18 to TRBJ1-5, with 10 bases matching TRBD1. The CDR3 length is 14 residues. CDR1 is KGHSH and CDR2 is LQKENI in the germline V gene. The CDR3 coding sequence is TGTGCCAGCTCACCGACAGGGGGCAACCAGCCCCAGCATTTT. Encoded protein: CASSPTGGNQPQHF.

CDR3 nucleotide sequence: TGTGCCAGCAGCCCGACGGGTACGGAGACCCAGTACTTC. Protein: CASSPTGTETQYF. The rearrangement uses TRBV6-2 or TRBV6-3 and TRBJ2-5; D is uncertain. This CDR3 is 13 amino acids long. Germline-derived CDR1 and CDR2 are MNHEY and SVGEGT. Trimming cost V 6 bases and J 5 bases, with 13 bases left between them.

The DNA of the CDR3 is TGTGCCAGCAGCTTTTCGGACACTGAAGCTTTCTTT. It codes for CASSFSDTEAFF. The V gene is TRBV7-9, the J gene TRBJ1-1; D is uncertain. Germline assignment: CDR1 SEHNR and CDR2 FQNEAQ (reference sequence). V was cut by 3 bases and J by 3 bases, with 5 bases left in between. The CDR3 runs to 12 residues.

This chain connects TRBV9 to TRBJ1-3; possibly TRBD1 for D (5 bases). Germline V gene lookup returns CDR1 SGDLS and CDR2 YYNGEE. Trimming removed 0 bases at V and 2 bases at J, with 6 bases between. CDR3 size: 14 residues. CDR3 coding DNA: TGTGCCAGCAGCGTAGAACAGGCTGGAAACACCATATATTTT. Translation: CASSVEQAGNTIYF. The entire variable domain, with the rest obtained from reference TRBV9 and TRBJ1-3, is as follows: DSGVTQTPKHLITATGQRVTLRCSPRSGDLSVYWYQQSLDQGLQFLIQYYNGEERAKGNILERFSAQQFPDLHSELNLSSLELGDSALYFCASSVEQAGNTIYFGEGSWLTVV.

V and J are TRBV18 and TRBJ2-7; D is undetermined. This CDR3 has 13 residues. V lost 2 bases, J lost 1 base, and 6 bases lay in between. The germline gives CDR1 KGHSH, CDR2 LQKENI. The CDR3 coding sequence is TGTGCCAGCTCACCAGCACAGTCCTACGAGCAGTACTTC. Its translation is CASSPAQSYEQYF.

The V call is TRBV6-4, the J call TRBJ1-1; D not certain. This CDR3 contains 15 residues. Looked up from germline, CDR1 is MRHNA and CDR2 is SNTAGT. Trimming shortened V by 6 bases and J by 1 base, and 15 bases separated the two germline ends. This CDR3 is CASRAGPLGNTEAFF. The CDR3 DNA sequence: TGTGCCAGCAGAGCGGGTCCCCTTGGGAACACTGAAGCTTTCTTT.

The CDR3 here is CATSRVGGSPFGYTF. CDR3 in DNA: TGTGCCACCAGCAGAGTCGGCGGCAGCCCCTTTGGCTACACCTTC. The chain couples TRBV15 to TRBJ1-2; no reliable D call. Deletions cut 1 base from V and 7 bases from J, with 16 bases between. Germline V gene sequence: CDR1 LNHNV, CDR2 YYDKDF (reference sequence). The CDR3 spans 15 residues. The full variable domain, its missing parts supplied by reference TRBV15 and TRBJ1-2, is DAMVIQNPRYQVTQFGKPVTLSCSQTLNHNVMYWYQQKSSQAPKLLFHYYDKDFNNEADTPDNFQSRRPNTSFCFLDIRSPGLGDTAMYLCATSRVGGSPFGYTFGSGTRLTVV.

CDR3 region: CSVEGRGLVEQFF. The CDR3 DNA is TGCAGCGTTGAAGGTAGAGGGTTGGTTGAGCAGTTCTTC. The chain links TRBV29-1 to TRBJ2-1; D perhaps matches TRBD2 (5 bases). The V and J ends lost 1 base and 9 bases respectively, with 13 bases between them. This CDR3 is 13 amino acids long. Per the germline V gene, CDR1 is SQVTM and CDR2 is ANQGSEA.

The rearrangement links TRBV27 to TRBJ1-2, with 9 bases that match TRBD1. This CDR3 is 16 amino acids long. J gave up 6 bases and V 5 bases, and 13 bases lay outside the gene matches. Germline assignment: CDR1 MNHEY and CDR2 SMNVEV (reference sequence). The CDR3 loop is CASSPRDRALRDGYTF. CDR3 bases: TGTGCCAGCAGTCCGAGGGACAGGGCCCTGAGGGATGGCTACACCTTC.

This chain connects TRBV11-2 to TRBJ2-7; TRBD2 agrees at 12 bases. This CDR3 is built from 16 residues. Germline values: CDR1 SGHAT, CDR2 FQNNGV. V shed 5 bases and J 5 bases; nucleotides not matched to a gene: 10. CDR3 in DNA: TGTGCCAGCAGCCCGGGGCTGGGACTAGCGGGCCACGAGCAGTACTTC. This gives the protein CASSPGLGLAGHEQYF.

The rearrangement links TRBV5-8 to TRBJ1-2, with D hard to call. Trimming took off 1 base at V and 4 bases at J, with 5 bases between the two ends. CDR1 is SGHTS, CDR2 YDEGEE, per germline. The CDR3 consists of 12 residues. The CDR3 region is CASSLTPYGYTF. CDR3 nucleotide sequence: TGTGCCAGCAGCTTGACACCCTATGGCTACACCTTC.